This TCR beta chain was sequenced in a study of identical twins. Study results and limitations: Twins' excess sharing was less marked for out-of-frame beta sequences. The more abundant beta clonotypes in cord blood had fewer insertions, and memory repertoires did not show this.

Regarding this clonotype: What it binds is not known.

Unique molecular identifiers were present on the cDNA, and a universal primer site came from template switching. TCRdb re-derived calls from the 5' RACE reads in MiXCR, one entry per CDR3 protein. The sample has approximately 690,000 distinct CDR3 sequences; roughly 6% are singletons. V lost 8 bases, J lost 5 bases, and 10 bases stayed unmatched. CDR3 length: 15 amino acids. The specimen was naive T cells sorted from blood. J is TRBJ2-3 and V is TRBV12-3 or TRBV12-4; 10 positions agree with TRBD2. The source of this sequence is a man between 18 and 29 years old in good health. As DNA, the CDR3 is TGTGCCAGCTGCGTTTCGAGCGGGAGGGGAGATACGCAGTATTTT. Amino acids: CASCVSSGRGDTQYF.